The present T cell receptor beta chain was sequenced within a study of patients and donors after allogeneic stem cell transplantation (TCRdb year 2020). About this clonotype itself: Its antigen target is currently unknown. No qualities accompany the bases; no much larger clone lies one base away.

To prepare the library, RT-PCR was applied. TCRdb shows the sequencer as NextSeq 550. The public reads were run again by TCRdb, first through fastp at Q25 and then through MiXCR, and only productive beta chains were kept. Rows with one shared CDR3 protein collapse into an entry with the most common genes and DNA. In this sample the table shows 40,000 to 45,000 distinct CDR3 sequences, under 40% of which occur a single time. The ten largest clones add up to less than 80% of the sample. The germline V gene (reference sequence) sets CDR1 to SEHNR and CDR2 to FQNEAQ. Trimming takes 4 bases from V and 1 base from J, and the germline ends sit 16 bases apart. Its CDR3 holds 16 amino acids, cysteine through phenylalanine. CDR3 DNA only is kept here, 48 bases in frame from base 1.

The specimen was blood, either unsorted or a sorted T cell fraction (not recorded which). The source is a human donor who was either an allogeneic HSCT recipient or a stem cell or donor lymphocyte infusion donor (not recorded which). It is not recorded whose cells these are; they may come from a transplant donor. Recombination linked TRBV7-9 to TRBJ1-1; TRBD1 could be the D gene, as 6 bases match. The CDR3 corresponds to CASSSLAGGRNTEAFF. The nucleotide sequence is given as TGTGCCAGCAGCTCACTAGCGGGGGGCAGGAACACTGAAGCTTTCTTT.